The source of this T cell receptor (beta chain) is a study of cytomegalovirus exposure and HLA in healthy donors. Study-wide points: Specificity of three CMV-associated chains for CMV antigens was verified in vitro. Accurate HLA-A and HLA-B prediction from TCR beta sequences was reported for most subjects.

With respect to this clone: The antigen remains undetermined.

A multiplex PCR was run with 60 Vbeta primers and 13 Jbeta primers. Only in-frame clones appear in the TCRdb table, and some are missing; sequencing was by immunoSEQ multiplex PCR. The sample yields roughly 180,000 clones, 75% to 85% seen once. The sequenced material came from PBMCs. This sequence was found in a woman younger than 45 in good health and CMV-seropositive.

CDR3 DNA sequence: TGTGCCATTCCAGGGACCGGGACAGACGATGGCTACACCTTC. This gives the protein CAIPGTGTDDGYTF. The V and J genes are TRBV2 and TRBJ1-2; the match to TRBD1 covers 7 bases. The CDR3 runs to 14 residues. Looked up from germline, CDR1 is SNHLY and CDR2 is FYNNEI. V was pared by 10 bases and J by 6 bases, with 14 bases of the junction left unmatched.